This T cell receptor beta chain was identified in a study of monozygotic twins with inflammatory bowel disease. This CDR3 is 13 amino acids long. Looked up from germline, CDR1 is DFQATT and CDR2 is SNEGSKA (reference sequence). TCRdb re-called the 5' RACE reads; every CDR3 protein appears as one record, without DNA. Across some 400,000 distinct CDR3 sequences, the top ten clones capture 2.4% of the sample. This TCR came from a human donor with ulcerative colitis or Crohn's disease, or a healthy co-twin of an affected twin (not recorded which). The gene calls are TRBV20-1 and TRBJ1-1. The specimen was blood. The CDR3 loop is CSARLDGNTEAFF.